This T cell receptor beta chain stems from a study of T cell responses to AZD1222 COVID-19 vaccine. As for this clone: The antigen remains undetermined.

Study-wide findings and caveats: Clonal diversity was possibly underestimated; the donors were predominantly white British and more often female. Spike-specific TCR breadth and depth went up after people got two AZD1222 doses. Only after the peak T cell response were repertoires sampled.

Using immunoSEQ multiplex PCR, the repertoire was profiled, and TCRdb retains in-frame clones only, with some absent. The sample holds more than 75,000 clones, under 90% seen once. Some second doses came at about 4 weeks and others at about 12 weeks; these were pooled. The CDR3 runs to 15 residues. Trimming removed 6 bases from V and 5 bases from J, with 19 bases in between. In germline, CDR1 is SNHLY, CDR2 FYNNEI. This TCR was sampled from an adult who received the AZD1222 COVID-19 vaccine. The sequencing here drew on peripheral blood, taken 28 days after the second AZD1222 dose. The chain recombines TRBV2 with TRBJ1-1; possibly TRBD1 for D (6 bases). CDR3 loop: CASRGGPNGGTEAFF. CDR3 coding DNA: TGTGCCAGCAGGGGGGGGCCCAATGGTGGGACTGAAGCTTTCTTT.